Here is one T cell receptor beta chain with its context. The data originate from a study of cytotoxic CD8 clonotypes in ibrutinib-treated CLL. V lost 10 bases, J lost 3 bases, and 12 bases lay in between. Germline-derived CDR1 and CDR2 are ENHRY and SYGVKD. This CDR3 is 12 amino acids long. Repertoires were generated with immunoSEQ multiplex PCR, while TCRdb's copy carries only in-frame clones and drops some. Of some 150,000 clones in the sample, 60% to 85% are singletons; the top ten hold about 29%. Sequences were derived from PBMCs, sampled after 12 months of ibrutinib treatment. The clonotype originates from a human donor with chronic lymphocytic leukemia. This sequence joins TRBV10-3 and TRBJ1-2; D is perhaps TRBD1 (5 bases). The CDR3 sequence: CASAEGYYGYTF. For the CDR3, the DNA is TGTGCCAGCGCCGAGGGGTACTATGGCTACACCTTC.